The clone carrying this T cell receptor beta chain was counted a few times. Antigen unknown. These data belong to a study of T cells after yellow fever vaccination. Trimming stripped 5 bases from V and 2 bases from J, with 13 bases between. CDR3 length: 14 amino acids. Germline lookup yields CDR1 LNHDA and CDR2 SQIVND (reference sequence). TCRdb reprocessed the 5' RACE reads via MiXCR and lists one record per CDR3 protein. The sample lists nearly 550,000 distinct CDR3 sequences; roughly a fifth were seen once. Broader study findings: Compared with primary, the secondary response was weaker and peaked at day 5, not 15.

The sequenced sample was PBMCs, obtained 15 days after the yellow fever booster vaccination. The chain links TRBV19 to TRBJ2-7, with D maybe TRBD1 (6 bases). The TCR comes from a man aged 30 to 45 who received the YFV17D yellow fever vaccine. The chain's CDR3 is CASSSRDITYEQYF. The CDR3 nucleotides read TGTGCCAGTAGTTCCAGGGACATAACCTACGAGCAGTACTTC.